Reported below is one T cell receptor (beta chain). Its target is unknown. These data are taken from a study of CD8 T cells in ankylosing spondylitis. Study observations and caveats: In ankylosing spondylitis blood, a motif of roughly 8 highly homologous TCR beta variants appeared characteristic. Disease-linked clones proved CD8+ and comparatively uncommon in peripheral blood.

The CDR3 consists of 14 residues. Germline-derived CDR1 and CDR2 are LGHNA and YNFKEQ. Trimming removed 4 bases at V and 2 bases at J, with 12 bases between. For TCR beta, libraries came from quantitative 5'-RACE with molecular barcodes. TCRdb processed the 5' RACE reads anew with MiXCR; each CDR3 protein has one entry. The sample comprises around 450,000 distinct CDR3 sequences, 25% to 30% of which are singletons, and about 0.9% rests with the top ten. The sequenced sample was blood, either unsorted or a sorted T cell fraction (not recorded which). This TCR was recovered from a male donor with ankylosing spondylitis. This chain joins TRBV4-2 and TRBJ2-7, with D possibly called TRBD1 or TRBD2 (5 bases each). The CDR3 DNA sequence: TGTGCCAGCAGCCTGAGGGTGGGACCCTACGAGCAGTACTTC. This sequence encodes CASSLRVGPYEQYF.